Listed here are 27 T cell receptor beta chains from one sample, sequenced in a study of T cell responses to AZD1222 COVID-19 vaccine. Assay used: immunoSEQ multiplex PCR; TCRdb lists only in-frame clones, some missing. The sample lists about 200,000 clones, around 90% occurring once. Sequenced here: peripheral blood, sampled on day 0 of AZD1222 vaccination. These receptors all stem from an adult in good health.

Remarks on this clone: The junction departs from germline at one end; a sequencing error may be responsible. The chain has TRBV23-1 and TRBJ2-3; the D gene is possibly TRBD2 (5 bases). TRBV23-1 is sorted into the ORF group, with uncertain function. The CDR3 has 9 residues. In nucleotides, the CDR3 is TGCGCCAGGAGTCGGGGGCAGTATTTT. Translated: CARSRGQYF.

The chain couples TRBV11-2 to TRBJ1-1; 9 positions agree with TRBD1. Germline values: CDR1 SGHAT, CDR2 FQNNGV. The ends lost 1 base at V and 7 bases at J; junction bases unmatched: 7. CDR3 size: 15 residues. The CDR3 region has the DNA TGTGCCAGCAGCTTAGTTCTCCCGGGACAGGGTGAAGCTTTCTTT. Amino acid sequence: CASSLVLPGQGEAFF.

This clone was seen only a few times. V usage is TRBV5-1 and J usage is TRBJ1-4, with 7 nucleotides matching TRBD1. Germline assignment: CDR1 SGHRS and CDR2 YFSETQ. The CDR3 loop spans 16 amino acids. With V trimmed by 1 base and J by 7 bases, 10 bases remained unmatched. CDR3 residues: CASSLPQGRGSEKLFF. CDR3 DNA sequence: TGCGCCAGCAGCTTGCCACAGGGGAGGGGCAGTGAAAAACTGTTTTTT.

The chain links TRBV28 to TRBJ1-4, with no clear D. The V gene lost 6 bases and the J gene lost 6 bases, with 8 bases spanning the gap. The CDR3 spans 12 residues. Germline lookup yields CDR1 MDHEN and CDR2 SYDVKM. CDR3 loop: CASRPDHEKLFF. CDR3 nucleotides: TGTGCCAGCAGGCCAGATCATGAAAAACTGTTTTTT.

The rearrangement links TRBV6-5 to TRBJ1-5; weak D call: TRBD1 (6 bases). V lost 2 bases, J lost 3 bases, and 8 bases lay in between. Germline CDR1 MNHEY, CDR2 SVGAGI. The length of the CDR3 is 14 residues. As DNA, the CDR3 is TGTGCCAGCAGTTACGGACAGATCAATCAGCCCCAGCATTTT. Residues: CASSYGQINQPQHF.

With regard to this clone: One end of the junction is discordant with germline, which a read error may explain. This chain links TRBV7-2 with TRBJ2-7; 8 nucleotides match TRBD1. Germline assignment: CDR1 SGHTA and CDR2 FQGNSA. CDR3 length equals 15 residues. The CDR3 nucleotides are TGTGCCAGCAGCCTTGGACCGGACAGGGCCTACGCGCAGTACTTC. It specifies CASSLGPDRAYAQYF.

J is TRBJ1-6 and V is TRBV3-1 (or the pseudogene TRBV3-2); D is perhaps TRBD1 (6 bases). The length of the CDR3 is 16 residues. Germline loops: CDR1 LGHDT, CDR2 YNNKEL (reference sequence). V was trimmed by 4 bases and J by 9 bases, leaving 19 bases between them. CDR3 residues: CASSLTAQGWGSPLHF. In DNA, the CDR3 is TGTGCCAGCAGCCTTACCGCACAGGGATGGGGTTCACCCCTCCACTTT.

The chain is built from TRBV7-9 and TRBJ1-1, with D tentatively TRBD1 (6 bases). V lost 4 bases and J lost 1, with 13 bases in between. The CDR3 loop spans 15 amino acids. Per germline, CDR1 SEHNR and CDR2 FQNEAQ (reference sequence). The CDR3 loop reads CASSSRGGQNTEAFF. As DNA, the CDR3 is TGTGCCAGCAGCTCCCGGGGGGGACAGAACACTGAAGCTTTCTTT.

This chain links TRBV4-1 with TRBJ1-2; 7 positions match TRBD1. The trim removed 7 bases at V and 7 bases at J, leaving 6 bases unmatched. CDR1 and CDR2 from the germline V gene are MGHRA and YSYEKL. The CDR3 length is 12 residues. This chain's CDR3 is CASKKQGFGYTF. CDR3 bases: TGCGCCAGCAAGAAACAGGGGTTTGGCTACACCTTC.

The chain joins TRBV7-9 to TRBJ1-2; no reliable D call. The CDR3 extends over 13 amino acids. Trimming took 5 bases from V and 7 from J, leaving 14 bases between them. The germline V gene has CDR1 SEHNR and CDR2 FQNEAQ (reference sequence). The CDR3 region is CASSLTSRSGYTF. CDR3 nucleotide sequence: TGTGCCAGCAGCCTGACGTCCCGGAGTGGCTACACCTTC. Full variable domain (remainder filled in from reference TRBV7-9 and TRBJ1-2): DTGVSQNPRHKITKRGQNVTFRCDPISEHNRLYWYRQTLGQGPEFLTYFQNEAQLEKSRLLSDRFSAERPKGSFSTLEIQRTEQGDSAMYLCASSLTSRSGYTFGSGTRLTVV.

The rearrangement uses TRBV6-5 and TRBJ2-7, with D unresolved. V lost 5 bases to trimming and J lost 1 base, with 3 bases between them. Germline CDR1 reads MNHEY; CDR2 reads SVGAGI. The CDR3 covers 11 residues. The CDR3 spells CASSHSYEQYF. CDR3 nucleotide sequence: TGTGCCAGCAGTCATTCCTACGAGCAGTACTTC.

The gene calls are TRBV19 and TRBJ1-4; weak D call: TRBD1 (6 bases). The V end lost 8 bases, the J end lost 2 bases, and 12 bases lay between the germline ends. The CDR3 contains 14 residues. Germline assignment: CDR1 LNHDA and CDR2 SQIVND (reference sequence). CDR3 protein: CASGPDSTNEKLFF. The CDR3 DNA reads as TGTGCCAGTGGACCGGACAGTACTAATGAAAAACTGTTTTTT.

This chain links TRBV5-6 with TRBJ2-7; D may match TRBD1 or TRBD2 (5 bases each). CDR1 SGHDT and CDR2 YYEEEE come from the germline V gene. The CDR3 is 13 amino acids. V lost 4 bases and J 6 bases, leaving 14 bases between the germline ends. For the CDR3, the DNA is TGTGCCAGCAGCCCCCGGGGACGGGCCGAGCAGTACTTC. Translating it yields CASSPRGRAEQYF.

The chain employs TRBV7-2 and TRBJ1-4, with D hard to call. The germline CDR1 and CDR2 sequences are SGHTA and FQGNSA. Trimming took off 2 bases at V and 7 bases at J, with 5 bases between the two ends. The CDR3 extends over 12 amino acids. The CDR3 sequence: CASSLLSEKLFF. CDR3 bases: TGTGCCAGCAGCTTATTGAGTGAAAAACTGTTTTTT.

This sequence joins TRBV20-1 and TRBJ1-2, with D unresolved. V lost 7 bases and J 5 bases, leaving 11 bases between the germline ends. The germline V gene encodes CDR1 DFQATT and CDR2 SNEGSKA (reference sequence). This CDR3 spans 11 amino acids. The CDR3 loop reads CSEGSGYGYTF. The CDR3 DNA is TGCAGTGAAGGTTCGGGGTATGGCTACACCTTC.

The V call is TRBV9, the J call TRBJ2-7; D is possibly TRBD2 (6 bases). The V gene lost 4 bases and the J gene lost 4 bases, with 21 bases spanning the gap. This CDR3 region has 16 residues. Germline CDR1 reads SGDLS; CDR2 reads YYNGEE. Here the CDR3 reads CASSPEVRGRPYEQYF. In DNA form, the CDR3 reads TGTGCCAGCAGCCCTGAGGTGCGGGGCAGACCTTACGAGCAGTACTTC.

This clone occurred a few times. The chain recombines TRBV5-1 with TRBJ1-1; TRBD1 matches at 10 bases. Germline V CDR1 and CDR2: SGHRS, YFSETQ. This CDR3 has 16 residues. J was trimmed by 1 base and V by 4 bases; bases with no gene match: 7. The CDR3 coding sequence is TGCGCCAGCAGCCGAGGACAGGGGGTGTGGAACACTGAAGCTTTCTTT. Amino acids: CASSRGQGVWNTEAFF.

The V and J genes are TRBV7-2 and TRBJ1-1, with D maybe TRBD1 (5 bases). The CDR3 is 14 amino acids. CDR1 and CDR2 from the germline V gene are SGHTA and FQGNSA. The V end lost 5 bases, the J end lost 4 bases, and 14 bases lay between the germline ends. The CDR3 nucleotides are TGTGCCAGCAGCCCTCGGGGGTGGGGCACTGAAGCTTTCTTT. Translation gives CASSPRGWGTEAFF.

CDR3 sequence: CATSRDRGSNQPQHF. The DNA of the CDR3 is TGTGCCACCAGCAGAGATAGGGGTTCTAATCAGCCCCAGCATTTT. The chain joins TRBV15 to TRBJ1-5, with D possibly matching TRBD1 (5 bases). The ends were cut back, 0 bases at V and 4 bases at J, with 10 bases in the middle. This CDR3 is built from 15 residues. Germline loops: CDR1 LNHNV, CDR2 YYDKDF (reference sequence).

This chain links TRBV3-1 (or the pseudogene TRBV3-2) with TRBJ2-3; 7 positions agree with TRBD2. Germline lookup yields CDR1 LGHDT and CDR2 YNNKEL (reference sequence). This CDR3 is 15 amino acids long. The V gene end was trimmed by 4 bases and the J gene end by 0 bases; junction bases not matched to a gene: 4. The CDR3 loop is CASSPWGGSTDTQYF. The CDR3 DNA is TGTGCCAGCAGCCCGTGGGGGGGGAGCACAGATACGCAGTATTTT.

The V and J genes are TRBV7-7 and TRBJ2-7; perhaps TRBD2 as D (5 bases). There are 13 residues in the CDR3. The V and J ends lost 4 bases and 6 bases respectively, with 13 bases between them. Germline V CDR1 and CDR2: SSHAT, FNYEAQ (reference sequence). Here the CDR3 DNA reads TGTGCCAGCAGCTCCCGCAGTGGAGGCGAGCAGTACTTC. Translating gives CASSSRSGGEQYF.

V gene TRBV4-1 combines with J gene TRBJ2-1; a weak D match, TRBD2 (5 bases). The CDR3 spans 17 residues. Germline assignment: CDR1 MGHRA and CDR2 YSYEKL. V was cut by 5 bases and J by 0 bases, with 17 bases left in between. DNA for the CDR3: TGCGCCAGCAGCGGAACGAGGGCCAGGAGCTCCTACAATGAGCAGTTCTTC. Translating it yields CASSGTRARSSYNEQFF.

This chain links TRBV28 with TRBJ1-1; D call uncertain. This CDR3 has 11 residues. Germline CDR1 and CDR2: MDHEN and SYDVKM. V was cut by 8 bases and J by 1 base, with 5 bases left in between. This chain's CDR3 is CASYSNTEAFF. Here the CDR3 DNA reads TGTGCCAGCTACTCGAACACTGAAGCTTTCTTT.

In DNA, the CDR3 is TGCGCCAGCAGCGGAACAGCGGGGTTCTTCACAGATACGCAGTATTTT. Translation gives CASSGTAGFFTDTQYF. This rearrangement joins TRBV5-1 to TRBJ2-3, with 7 bases aligning to TRBD2. Trimming at V came to 4 bases and at J to 2 bases, leaving 10 bases not matched to a gene. Germline V gives CDR1 SGHRS, CDR2 YFSETQ. CDR3 length: 16 residues.

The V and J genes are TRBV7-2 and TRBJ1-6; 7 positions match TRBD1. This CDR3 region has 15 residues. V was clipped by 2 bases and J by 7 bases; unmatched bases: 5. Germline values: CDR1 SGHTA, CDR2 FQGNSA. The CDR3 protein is CASSLIGGANSPLHF. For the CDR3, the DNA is TGTGCCAGCAGCTTAATAGGGGGCGCGAATTCACCCCTCCACTTT. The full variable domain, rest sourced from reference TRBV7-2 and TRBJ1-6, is GAGVSQSPSNKVTEKGKDVELRCDPISGHTALYWYRQSLGQGLEFLIYFQGNSAPDKSGLPSDRFSAERTGGSVSTLTIQRTQQEDSAVYLCASSLIGGANSPLHFGNGTRLTVT.

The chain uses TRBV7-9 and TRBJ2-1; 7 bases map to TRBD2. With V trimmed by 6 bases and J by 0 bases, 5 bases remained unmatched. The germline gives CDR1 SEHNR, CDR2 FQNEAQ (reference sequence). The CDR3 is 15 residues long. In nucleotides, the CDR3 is TGTGCCAGCAGGTCCGGGACTACCTCCTACAATGAGCAGTTCTTC. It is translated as CASRSGTTSYNEQFF.

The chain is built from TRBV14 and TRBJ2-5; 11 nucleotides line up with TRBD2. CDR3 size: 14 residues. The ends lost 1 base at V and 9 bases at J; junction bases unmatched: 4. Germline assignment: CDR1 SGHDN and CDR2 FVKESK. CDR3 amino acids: CASSQAGSGGAQYF. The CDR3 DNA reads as TGTGCCAGCAGCCAAGCTGGTAGCGGGGGGGCCCAGTACTTC.